These T cell receptor beta chains were read from a single sample in a study of shared clonotypes between healthy human individuals. TCRdb's copy holds only in-frame clones and misses some; the assay was immunoSEQ multiplex PCR. The sample contains about 2,200,000 clones, 93% of which appear only once. Sequencing input: naive CD8+ T cells from PBMCs. These receptors came from a man aged 18 to 35 in good health. Some clones in this sample may be carry-over from other donors' samples. Both conserved end residues are part of each CDR3. The D gene is left open where the match is weak. For some rows the clone size is stated as once, few or many, or as a class when expanded; others skip it.

-,TRBV27,-,CASSAEMRAPDTQYF
-,TRBV27,TRBD2,CASTTIAGDSYNEQFF
once,TRBV27,-,CASSLVGGRDMQYF
few,TRBV10-1,TRBD1,CATARDRGYEQYF
-,TRBV4-3,-,CASSQDYSSYEQYF
-,TRBV7-6,TRBD2,CASSSRDYDNEQFF
-,TRBV5-6,TRBD1,CASSDRGRFVTEAFF
-,TRBV4-1,TRBD2,CASSQDRTSGSTGELFF
-,TRBV5-1,TRBD2,CASSEGLAGGPGELFF
-,TRBV10-3,-,CAIPTGVTGRGDYGYTF
-,TRBV29-1,-,CSVEGGTTHEQFF
-,TRBV2,-,CASTEGGSSYEQYF
-,TRBV5-6,-,CASSLGYGTDTQYF
-,TRBV7-9,TRBD2,CASSPLPGGRETQYF
-,TRBV7-9,-,CASSLGGPREQYF
-,TRBV7-9,TRBD2,CASSSKPLAGGSTDTQYF
-,TRBV2,TRBD1,CASSEPLVDRGVYGYTF
-,TRBV7-6,-,CASSYGHLTNTGELFF
-,TRBV2,TRBD2,CASSPGLALRTDTQYF
-,TRBV4-3,TRBD2,CASSRALAGGFDEQYF
-,TRBV28,-,CASSFAGSYEKLFF
few,TRBV29-1,TRBD1,CSAKQGMNTEAFF
-,TRBV29-1,TRBD2,CSAVEGRPRAGLYNEQFF
once,TRBV7-9,TRBD2,CASSLSSGAYNEQFF
-,TRBV2,-,CATRGTLPDTQYF
once,TRBV7-9,TRBD2,CASSPPVLAGIRFGELFF
-,TRBV7-9,-,CASSAPGTASTEAFF
-,TRBV27,-,CASSLRDSEQTQYF
-,TRBV7-9,-,CASSLWADTQYF
-,TRBV4-1,-,CASSQHSNTPYTGELFF
-,TRBV2,-,CASRGMVGGVSNQPQHF
-,TRBV6-5,TRBD1,CASSPGTVTEAFF
-,TRBV7-9,-,CASSFVYMNTEAFF
-,TRBV5-1,-,CASSLSGAHEQYF
-,TRBV11-2,-,CASSLGWGNEKLFF
-,TRBV6-5,TRBD1,CASSRQGWPYEQYF
-,TRBV5-1,-,CASSLAGEGLQPQHF
-,TRBV7-2,TRBD2,CASSSGLAGASYNEQFF
-,TRBV4-2,-,CASSREGYNEQFF
-,TRBV7-2,TRBD2,CASSLWREGTYEQYF
-,TRBV9,TRBD1,CASSVALGGSGYTF
-,TRBV27,-,CASGSWVAQHF
-,TRBV19,-,CASSSGHSLYEQYF
-,TRBV6-1,TRBD1,CASSETGQGGTRSNQPQHF
-,TRBV7-8,-,CASSSMGVSNSNNEQFF
once,TRBV27,-,CASSLSGYLSGANVLTF
-,TRBV9,-,CASSVGRGASGSNYEQYF
-,TRBV5-1,-,CASSFRRGDTQYF
-,TRBV4-1,-,CASSHPSTEQYF
-,TRBV27,-,CASSGGGPETQYF
-,TRBV28,-,CASSFRDGATNEKLFF
once,TRBV11-1,TRBD1,CASSLGQGLLDTQYF
few,TRBV27,TRBD1,CASSFGQAYEQYF
-,TRBV5-1,TRBD2,CASSLVLAGAQETQYF
-,TRBV27,-,CASSFLLSYEQYF
-,TRBV30,-,CAWSTPGEAHYEQYF
-,TRBV9,-,CASSVEFNEQFF
-,TRBV6-1,TRBD1,CASSEGRGQGGHEQYF
-,TRBV27,-,CVTTGRGIGYNEQFF
-,TRBV5-1,TRBD1,CASSSAVGQGAYEQYF